The 14 T cell receptor beta chains in this list originate from one sample, sequenced in a study of breast tumors, draining lymph nodes, adjacent tissues. Breast cancer patients provided tissue from their axillary draining lymph nodes. TCRdb re-derived calls from the multiplex PCR reads in MiXCR, one entry per CDR3 protein. The sample holds 85,000 to 130,000 distinct CDR3 sequences, about 30% seen once. The sample comprised axillary lymph node tissue. The source is a female donor with breast cancer. Some clones in this sample may be carry-over from other donors' samples.

The chain uses TRBV19 and TRBJ2-5, with 16 bases fitting TRBD2. CDR1 is LNHDA, CDR2 SQIVND, per germline (reference sequence). The CDR3 runs to 17 residues. The V gene end was trimmed by 6 bases and the J gene end by 2 bases; junction bases not matched to a gene: 6. CDR3 nucleotides: TGTGCCAGTAGAGATCCGGGACTAGCGGGGGGGCAAGAGACCCAGTACTTC. Translating it yields CASRDPGLAGGQETQYF.

DNA of the CDR3: TGTGCCACCAGCAGAATGGGGACTAGCGGGAGGGCCCCCTACGAGCAGTACTTC. This gives the protein CATSRMGTSGRAPYEQYF. This chain connects TRBV15 to TRBJ2-7; 16 nucleotides align to TRBD2. This CDR3 is 18 amino acids long. Germline CDR1 and CDR2: LNHNV and YYDKDF (reference sequence). The V gene end was trimmed by 2 bases and the J gene end by 2 bases; junction bases not matched to a gene: 6.

This clonotype has ten or more counts. The rearrangement links TRBV6-1 to TRBJ2-2; D possibly matches TRBD1 or TRBD2 (5 bases each). CDR3 length equals 15 residues. V was trimmed by 2 bases and J by 3 bases, leaving 10 bases between them. The germline V gene encodes CDR1 MNHNS and CDR2 SASEGT. The CDR3: CASSERDGDTGELFF. The CDR3, as DNA: TGTGCCAGCAGTGAACGGGACGGGGACACCGGGGAGCTGTTTTTT.

In this sample, this clonotype turned up many times. The gene calls are TRBV6-6 and TRBJ1-5; no clear D gene. This CDR3 is 12 amino acids long. Germline CDR1 MNHNY, CDR2 SVGAGI (reference sequence). V lost 2 bases and J lost 6, with 5 bases in between. CDR3 DNA: TGTGCCAGCAGTTACGAAGGTCAGCCCCAGCATTTT. It encodes CASSYEGQPQHF.

This clonotype showed up just a few times. A read error is possible here, since a much larger clone lies one base away. This chain connects TRBV6-2 or TRBV6-3 to TRBJ1-3; D is perhaps TRBD1 (6 bases). CDR3 length equals 15 residues. Germline loops: CDR1 MNHEY, CDR2 SVGEGT. Here the CDR3 reads CASRHTGSSGNTTYF. The CDR3 DNA sequence: TGTGCCAGCAGACATACAGGGAGCTCTGGAAACACCACATATTTT.

There are many counts of this clonotype. V gene TRBV7-9 combines with J gene TRBJ2-1; 13 nucleotides align to TRBD2. The germline V gene encodes CDR1 SEHNR and CDR2 FQNEAQ (reference sequence). Losses at the gene ends were 5 bases for V and 10 bases for J; bases not matched to a gene: 11. This CDR3 is 16 amino acids long. The CDR3 loop reads CASSPLLAGGPMEQFF. The CDR3 region has the DNA TGTGCCAGCAGCCCTTTACTAGCGGGGGGGCCCATGGAGCAGTTCTTC.

This clonotype was observed at least ten times. J is TRBJ1-4 and V is TRBV7-9; TRBD1 is a possible D gene (6 bases). The germline V and J ends were trimmed by 3 bases and 8 bases, with 13 bases remaining between them. Germline loops: CDR1 SEHNR, CDR2 FQNEAQ (reference sequence). The CDR3 is 14 residues long. For the CDR3, the DNA is TGTGCCAGCAGCTTGATGCAGGGGAGGGAAAAACTGTTTTTT. Residues: CASSLMQGREKLFF.

This clonotype was detected many times. The CDR3 protein is CASSRTGLAGDTQYF. The CDR3, as DNA: TGCGCCAGCTCCCGAACAGGCCTAGCGGGGGATACGCAGTATTTT. The chain has TRBV5-1 and TRBJ2-3, with 9 bases lining up with TRBD2. CDR1 is SGHRS and CDR2 is YFSETQ in the germline V gene. This CDR3 spans 15 amino acids. Trimming removed 7 bases from V and 6 bases from J; junction bases left unmatched: 12.

This clonotype was observed at least ten times. This chain uses TRBV7-6 with TRBJ1-6, with 10 bases fitting TRBD1. This CDR3 is 21 amino acids long. Looked up from germline, CDR1 is SGHVS and CDR2 is FNYEAQ. V was pared by 1 base and J by 9 bases, with 21 bases of the junction left unmatched. The CDR3 spells CASSLGLRDRGQEVAFSPLHF. The CDR3 DNA reads TGTGCCAGCAGCTTAGGCTTGCGGGACAGGGGACAGGAGGTTGCTTTTTCACCCCTCCACTTT.

There are many counts of this clonotype. The chain carries TRBV10-3 and TRBJ2-3, with 12 bases that match TRBD2. The CDR3 is made up of 14 amino acids. V was clipped by 9 bases and J by 2 bases; unmatched bases: 3. CDR1 and CDR2 from the germline V gene are ENHRY and SYGVKD. The chain's CDR3 is CAIRTSGNTDTQYF. The CDR3 coding sequence is TGTGCCATTAGGACTAGCGGGAACACAGATACGCAGTATTTT.

The chain recombines TRBV20-1 with TRBJ2-7; a possible D gene is TRBD1 (6 bases). The CDR3 runs 14 residues. CDR1 and CDR2 (germline): DFQATT, SNEGSKA (reference sequence). With 1 base removed from V and 6 bases from J, the gap between germline ends came to 16 bases. The CDR3 DNA follows: TGCAGTGCTAGAGGTGGAGGACAGAACTCCGAGCAGTACTTC. Translated, it gives CSARGGGQNSEQYF.

This clonotype was observed many times. J is TRBJ1-4 and V is TRBV6-6; no firm D call. This CDR3 contains 11 residues. CDR1 MNHNY and CDR2 SVGAGI come from the germline V gene (reference sequence). Trimming left V 7 bases short and J 2 bases short, with 2 bases between. CDR3 in amino acids: CASTTNEKLFF. DNA for the CDR3: TGTGCCAGCACCACTAATGAAAAACTGTTTTTT.

The genes are TRBV27 and TRBJ2-1, with 11 bases that match TRBD2. Germline loops: CDR1 MNHEY, CDR2 SMNVEV (reference sequence). With V trimmed by 6 bases and J by 3 bases, 7 bases remained unmatched. The CDR3 runs to 16 residues. The CDR3 loop reads CASSISGTSGYNEQFF. The DNA of the CDR3 is TGTGCCAGCAGCATATCCGGGACTAGCGGCTACAATGAGCAGTTCTTC.

Details on this clonotype: The conserved final phenylalanine or tryptophan is absent from the CDR3, which likely points to a read error. CDR3 region: CASSFTGICEKLFL. Here the CDR3 DNA reads TGTGCCAGCAGCTTTACAGGGATCTGTGAAAAACTGTTTCTT. The chain couples TRBV11-1 to TRBJ1-4; tentatively, D is TRBD1 (6 bases). This CDR3 spans 14 amino acids. Trimming took off 3 bases at V and 7 bases at J, with 12 bases between the two ends. Per germline, CDR1 SGHAT and CDR2 FQDESV (reference sequence).